The present entry profiles one TCR beta chain with its context. The data derive from a study of blood T cell repertoires in COVID-19. Study-wide context: Both acute and convalescent COVID-19 samples were obtained from the United States, Italy and Spain. The analysed material was cDNA or gDNA that came from T cells, B-cell-depleted T cells, or PBMCs.

In the study's own analysis: Estimates of nucleated cell counts were drawn from the amplification of reference gene primers. Measured with immunoSEQ multiplex PCR; TCRdb has only the in-frame clones, and not every one. V and J calls and clone size follow that table, whereas D and trimming were derived from the DNA. The profile covers roughly 20,000 clones, with more than 75% appearing a single time and about a sixth taken by the ten largest. The CDR3 is 18 amino acids. Germline trimming cut 5 bases from V and 0 bases from J; bases unmatched to any gene: 13. Germline CDR1 is LNHDA and CDR2 is SQIVND (reference sequence).

Source material: peripheral blood. The rearrangement joins TRBV19 to TRBJ1-5; TRBD1 matches 7 bases. This sequence was found in a human donor with active COVID-19. The donor label of this sample is uncertain. CDR3 in DNA: TGTGCCAGTAGTCGACAGGGCACACGATCCAATAGCAATCAGCCCCAGCATTTT. Residues: CASSRQGTRSNSNQPQHF.